This section outlines one T cell receptor (beta chain) sequence together with its context. Its cognate antigen is unknown. Assay used: immunoSEQ multiplex PCR; TCRdb lists only in-frame clones, some missing. The repertoire holds about 2.4 million clones, 85% to 95% seen once, with roughly 0.13% in the top ten. This sample is drawn from a study of shared clonotypes between healthy human individuals. Whole-study results and caveats: Against clonotypes common to all four donors, non-shared ones had lower generation probabilities. Several donors held about 4.5% of naive CD4 clonotypes in common.

J lost 7 bases, V lost 4 bases, and 5 bases had no gene match. CDR1 is SGHRS, CDR2 YFSETQ, per germline. This CDR3 has 15 residues. This chain uses TRBV5-1 with TRBJ2-2, with 12 bases lining up with TRBD2. The sequencing input was naive CD4+ T cells sorted from blood. Described subset: CD45RA+ positively selected. The source of this sequence is a man between 18 and 29 years old in good health. The CDR3 DNA follows: TGCGCCAGCAGCCTCGGGACTAGCGGGCTCGGGGAGCTGTTTTTT. This codes for CASSLGTSGLGELFF.